Sequencing of this TCR beta chain was carried out in a study of CD8+ T cells in alopecia areata (dated by TCRdb to the late 2010s). In terms of the full investigation: Treated patients were enrolled in an open-label pilot trial of oral tofacitinib, 5 to 10 mg twice daily, for moderate-to-severe alopecia areata. Patients on tofacitinib were biopsied at baseline and after 4 and 24 weeks of treatment, and several of the patients also had a later scalp biopsy. In treated patients, disease severity was measured using the SALT score, which gives the percentage of scalp surface area affected. Scalp clonality was compared among normal scalp (n=4), patchy alopecia areata scalp (n=8), and alopecia totalis/universalis scalp (n=8). TCRbeta CDR3 regions were amplified by immunoSEQ multiplex PCR with 35 Vbeta forward and 13 Jbeta reverse primers. RNA came from the PAXgene miRNA kit for fixed scalp, the miRNeasy kit for PBMCs, and the RNeasy kit for mouse skin. Patients received tofacitinib for 6 to 18 months and were then followed off drug for 6 months to check for delayed response and recurrence. In both human patients and the C3H/HeJ mouse model, the study applied high-throughput TCRbeta sequencing to look at T cell clonal expansion in alopecia areata. Scalp tissue and sorted CD4+ and CD8+ peripheral blood T cells from patchy and totalis/universalis alopecia areata patients and from healthy controls were covered by human TCRbeta sequencing.

From a lookup of the germline V gene, CDR1 and CDR2 are SQVTM and ANQGSEA. The CDR3, cysteine through phenylalanine, is 11 amino acids long. Only the CDR3 DNA is retained, 33 bases long and in frame from the first base. V and J are truncated by 3 bases and 2 bases respectively, leaving an intervening sequence of 4 bases. Concerning this clone: What antigen it recognizes has not been identified. Nothing much larger sits one base from this clone, and base qualities are not available.

What this sample's treatment or condition label stands for: oral pan-JAK inhibitor, 5-10 mg twice daily. Peripheral blood and lesional scalp punch biopsies were obtained from patients with alopecia areata. After PBMCs were isolated by density centrifugation and stained for CD3, CD4 and CD8, a FACSAria was used to sort CD4+ and CD8+ T cells. Receptor libraries were prepared by the immunoSEQ multiplex PCR assay. RNA was extracted from all samples and reverse transcribed into cDNA, which served as template for TCR sequencing. SuperScript III was used to make first-strand cDNA, primed with a 2:1 mix of oligo-dT and random hexamers. A synthetic immune receptor repertoire was used to gauge amplification bias, and whatever bias remained was removed computationally. In the original analysis: After raw reads were preprocessed to remove errors, the CDR3 was defined following IMGT conventions as running from the conserved cysteine to phenylalanine. Clonality was calculated as 1 minus Shannon entropy normalized by log2 of the number of productive unique TCRs. Whether scalp clones were CD4 or CD8 was inferred by matching scalp TCRbeta sequences against CD4 and CD8 repertoires sorted from blood. TCRdb limited this immuneACCESS table to in-frame rearrangements with V and J called. A share of clones is missing; checked studies link under half to unresolved V genes, and the rest is unexplained. The DNA gave D and trimming, while V, J and clone size come from that table. The sample data list tens of thousands of clones, and about 70% of these were observed just once. The ten largest clones represent 17% of the sample.

What the work shows at the level of the full study, not this receptor alone: During tofacitinib treatment, many expanded lesional clones stuck around in both scalp and blood, and this persistence may partly explain why relapse happens after treatment is stopped. TCR sequences shared between patients were less clear than in mice, possibly partly because of HLA diversity in the patient population. With tofacitinib, both scalp clonality and the number of expanded CD8+ clones among the top 100 scalp clones went down significantly. Because the treated cohort was small and included a single nonresponder, larger studies are needed to assess links between baseline CD8+ expansion and response. Unlike mouse skin, which is dominated by gammadelta T cells, normal human skin has resident alphabeta T cells that are also sequenced, and this complicates analysis of the scalp TCR repertoire. Higher clonality and more expanded CD8+ clones were observed in lesional scalp than in normal scalp, particularly in alopecia totalis/universalis, a finding suggestive of antigenic drive.

The chain joins TRBV29-1 to TRBJ1-1, with the D segment identity uncertain. The sequencing here drew on CD8+ T cells sorted from blood, taken at week 44, from a patient treated with tofacitinib. This receptor was identified in a human donor with alopecia areata. The CDR3 in this case is CSVEANTEAFF. The sequence in DNA is TGCAGCGTTGAGGCCAACACTGAAGCTTTCTTT.